A single sample gave rise to the 10 T cell receptor beta chains below, sequenced in a study of blood T cell repertoires in COVID-19 (TCRdb year 2020). Library preparation used the immunoSEQ multiplex PCR assay. In TCRdb, the immuneACCESS table is reduced to in-frame sequences with V and J assigned. These tables do not hold every clone; where another copy was compared, an unresolved V gene accounts for under half, and the others remain unexplained. This sample lists roughly 190,000 clones; roughly three quarters were detected once. The ten top clones hold about a sixth of the sample. Sequencing was carried out using PBMCs or T cells enriched from blood (not recorded which). These receptor sequences come from a woman between 50 and 59 years old with acute COVID-19.

The chain joins TRBV2 to TRBJ2-2; 7 positions agree with TRBD2. CDR1 is SNHLY, CDR2 FYNNEI, per germline. The CDR3 has 15 amino acids. V shed 6 bases, J shed 1 base, and the junction held 5 bases outside the gene matches. For the CDR3, the DNA is TGTGCCAGCAGCCGGCGGGGGATGAACACCGGGGAGCTGTTTTTT. Protein product: CASSRRGMNTGELFF.

This rearrangement joins TRBV28 to TRBJ2-7; tentative D call: TRBD1 (7 bases). V was trimmed by 4 bases and J by 2 bases, leaving 15 bases between them. Germline V gene sequence: CDR1 MDHEN, CDR2 SYDVKM. CDR3 length: 15 residues. The CDR3: CASSSEGARTYEQYV. CDR3 nucleotides: TGTGCCAGCAGTTCGGAGGGGGCTAGAACCTACGAGCAGTACGTC.

This clone came up once. The rearrangement joins TRBV6-2 or TRBV6-3 to TRBJ1-5; D remains ambiguous. Trimming left V 4 bases short and J 0 bases short, with 16 bases between. This CDR3 spans 17 amino acids. Looked up from germline, CDR1 is MNHEY and CDR2 is SVGEGT. CDR3 bases: TGTGCCAGCAGTTCCCGCGGGTACAGCTATAGCAATCAGCCCCAGCATTTT. Translating gives CASSSRGYSYSNQPQHF.

A single count supports this clone. The V call is TRBV10-3, the J call TRBJ2-5; 14 bases are shared with TRBD2. Germline loops: CDR1 ENHRY, CDR2 SYGVKD. The V gene end was trimmed by 4 bases and the J gene end by 2 bases; junction bases not matched to a gene: 6. The CDR3 loop spans 17 amino acids. This CDR3 reads CAISGTSGGTRQETQYF. CDR3 nucleotide sequence: TGTGCCATCAGTGGGACTAGCGGGGGGACACGTCAAGAGACCCAGTACTTC.

This clone was found a few times. The chain links TRBV2 to TRBJ1-5, with D possibly matching TRBD1 (5 bases). The CDR3 runs 14 residues. CDR1 SNHLY and CDR2 FYNNEI come from the germline V gene. V was shortened by 3 bases and J by 7 bases, with 13 bases between the two germline ends. The CDR3 here is CASSDGQGRQPQHF. The CDR3 DNA reads as TGTGCCAGCAGTGACGGGCAGGGTAGGCAGCCCCAGCATTTT.

CDR3 sequence: CASSSPRQRNEKLFF. As DNA, the CDR3 is TGTGCCAGCAGTTCCCCTAGACAGCGTAATGAAAAACTGTTTTTT. The chain links TRBV28 to TRBJ1-4; a weak D match, TRBD1 (5 bases). The germline V and J ends were trimmed by 4 bases and 4 bases, with 13 bases remaining between them. CDR1 is MDHEN, CDR2 SYDVKM, per germline. This CDR3 region has 15 residues.

This chain joins TRBV6-5 and TRBJ1-3, with D tentatively TRBD1 (5 bases). Germline CDR1 and CDR2: MNHEY and SVGAGI. This CDR3 spans 15 amino acids. With 7 bases removed from V and 3 bases from J, the gap between germline ends came to 16 bases. The CDR3 spells CASMGGRVGGNTIYF. In nucleotides, the CDR3 is TGTGCCAGCATGGGTGGCAGGGTGGGTGGAAACACCATATATTTT.

This clone appeared a few times. The genes are TRBV7-9 and TRBJ1-6; 7 positions agree with TRBD1. V was pared by 6 bases and J by 7 bases, with 6 bases of the junction left unmatched. Germline loops: CDR1 SEHNR, CDR2 FQNEAQ (reference sequence). The CDR3 covers 14 residues. The CDR3 coding sequence is TGTGCCAGCAGAAGGGACAGCGAAAATTCACCCCTCCACTTT. Translating it yields CASRRDSENSPLHF.

CDR3 bases: TGTGCCAGCACCCCCGGGACAGGGTCCTACAATGAGCAGTTCTTC. Translation: CASTPGTGSYNEQFF. V gene TRBV5-4 combines with J gene TRBJ2-1; 9 nucleotides align to TRBD1. Germline CDR1 SGHNT, CDR2 YYREEE (reference sequence). Trimming at V came to 6 bases and at J to 1 base, leaving 5 bases not matched to a gene. The CDR3 is made up of 15 amino acids.

This clone was recorded once. This rearrangement joins TRBV6-5 to TRBJ2-3; D may be TRBD2 (6 bases). CDR3 length: 14 amino acids. The germline V gene encodes CDR1 MNHEY and CDR2 SVGAGI. The V gene lost 6 bases and the J gene lost 6 bases, with 16 bases spanning the gap. In DNA, the CDR3 is TGTGCCAGCAGCCTCCGGACTATTAGTGATACGCAGTATTTT. It yields the protein CASSLRTISDTQYF.